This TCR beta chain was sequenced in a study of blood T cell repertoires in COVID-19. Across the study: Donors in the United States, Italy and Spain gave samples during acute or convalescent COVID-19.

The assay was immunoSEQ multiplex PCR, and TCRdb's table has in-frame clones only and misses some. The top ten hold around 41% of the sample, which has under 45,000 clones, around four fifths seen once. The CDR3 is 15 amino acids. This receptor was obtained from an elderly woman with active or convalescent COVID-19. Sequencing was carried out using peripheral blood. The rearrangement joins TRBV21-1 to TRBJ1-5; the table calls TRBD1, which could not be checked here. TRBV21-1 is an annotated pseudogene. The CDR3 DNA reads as TGTGCCAGCAGCAAAAGGGGTTTTAGCAATCAGCCCCAGCATTTT. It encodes CASSKRGFSNQPQHF.